Below, 3 T cell receptor beta chains from the same sample are listed, as sequenced in a study of T cells in women clearing cervical HPV infection. Libraries were prepared by immunoSEQ multiplex PCR; TCRdb keeps only in-frame clonotypes and omits some of them. Its table records 40,000 to 60,000 clones. Material for sequencing was blood buffy coat. These receptors came from a woman aged 18 to 69 with a cervical HPV16 infection that either progressed to CIN3+ or cleared (not recorded which).

Note on this clone: The read finishes 3 residues shy of the CDR3 end, and the germline J gene is used to complete it. The rearrangement links TRBV5-4 to TRBJ1-1; D is possibly TRBD1 (5 bases). The V gene's germline CDR1 is SGHNT and CDR2 YYREEE (reference sequence). V lost 1 base to trimming and J lost 4 bases, with 8 bases between them. CDR3 length: 13 residues. The sequenced part of the CDR3 DNA is TGTGCCAGCAGCTTGTGGGGGGGCACTGAA. It yields the protein CASSLWGGTE. The entire CDR3 sequence reads CASSLWGGTEAFF.

With respect to this clone: The CDR3 goes on 3 residues after the read ends, and that part is filled in from the germline J gene. The chain combines TRBV7-9 with TRBJ1-6; 7 positions agree with TRBD1. Germline loops: CDR1 SEHNR, CDR2 FQNEAQ (reference sequence). The V gene end was trimmed by 4 bases and the J gene end by 6 bases; junction bases not matched to a gene: 3. The CDR3 length is 14 residues. The CDR3 loop reads CASSSGQTNSPLHF. The CDR3 DNA, read in part, is TGTGCCAGCAGCTCGGGACAGACTAATTCACCC.

About this clone: The observed sequence ends 3 residues before the CDR3 terminus, with the missing tail filled in from the germline J gene. The V and J genes are TRBV18 and TRBJ2-3; 8 bases match TRBD2. This CDR3 spans 14 amino acids. The germline V gene has CDR1 KGHSH and CDR2 LQKENI. V was pared by 2 bases and J by 4 bases, with 2 bases of the junction left unmatched. Partial CDR3 DNA: TGTGCCAGCTCACCAGCGGGGGGAGCAGATACG. Amino acid sequence: CASSPAGGADT. In full, the CDR3 is CASSPAGGADTQYF.